These T cell receptor beta chains were read from a single sample in a study of blood T cell repertoires in COVID-19. TCRdb keeps only in-frame clones here, not all; method: immunoSEQ multiplex PCR. This sample carries just under 65,000 clones, 80% to 90% of them seen once, and the ten largest clones take 0.9% to 1.5%. Sequences were obtained from peripheral blood. The source is a man in his forties with acute or convalescent COVID-19. Each CDR3 is given with its conserved first and last residue.

CDR3 | J | V
CASSDSIQQANEQFF | TRBJ2-1 | TRBV6-4
CARSAGVNTEAFF | TRBJ1-1 | TRBV7-2
CASSLTGAADTQYF | TRBJ2-3 | TRBV7-2
CAWSVLGPGTEAFF | TRBJ1-1 | TRBV30
CASEYIGGEAFF | TRBJ1-1 | TRBV12-3/TRBV12-4
CASSPGGDSYNEQFF | TRBJ2-1 | TRBV9
CASSAVRDSRQGYTF | TRBJ1-2 | TRBV11-2
CASSLDRHSYNEQFF | TRBJ2-1 | TRBV5-1
CASSLGQGAVGYTF | TRBJ1-2 | TRBV11-2
CASSAVDNQPQHF | TRBJ1-5 | TRBV19
CASSQRGSYTGELFF | TRBJ2-2 | TRBV4-2
CASSSAGAPLDTQYF | TRBJ2-3 | TRBV7-3
CASTSPGLNTEAFF | TRBJ1-1 | TRBV6-5
CASSQGTSVTYEQYF | TRBJ2-7 | TRBV3-1/TRBV3-2
CASSFSGQLGQPQHF | TRBJ1-5 | TRBV5-6
CASSQEVRGQGVKPLHF | TRBJ1-6 | TRBV4-2
CASSEDAGFSLTFF | TRBJ1-1 | TRBV2
CASSSRGPNTEAFF | TRBJ1-1 | TRBV11-2
CASSFSTLGTEAFF | TRBJ1-1 | TRBV11-3
CASTQTPQETQYF | TRBJ2-5 | TRBV6-5
CASSFRVGYEQYF | TRBJ2-7 | TRBV7-2
CASSPGTGTPSGNTIYF | TRBJ1-3 | TRBV7-9